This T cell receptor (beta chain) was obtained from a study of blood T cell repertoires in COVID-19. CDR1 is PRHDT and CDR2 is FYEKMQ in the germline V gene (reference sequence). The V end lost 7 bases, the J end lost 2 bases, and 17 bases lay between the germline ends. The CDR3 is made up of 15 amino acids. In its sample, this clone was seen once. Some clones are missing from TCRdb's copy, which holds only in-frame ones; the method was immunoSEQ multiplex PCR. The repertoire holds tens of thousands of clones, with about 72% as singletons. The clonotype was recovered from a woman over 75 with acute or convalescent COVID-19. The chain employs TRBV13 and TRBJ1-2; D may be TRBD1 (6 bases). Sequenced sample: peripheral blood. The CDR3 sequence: CASTRQRGPNYGYTF. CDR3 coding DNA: TGTGCCAGCACCCGACAGCGGGGGCCAAACTATGGCTACACCTTC.